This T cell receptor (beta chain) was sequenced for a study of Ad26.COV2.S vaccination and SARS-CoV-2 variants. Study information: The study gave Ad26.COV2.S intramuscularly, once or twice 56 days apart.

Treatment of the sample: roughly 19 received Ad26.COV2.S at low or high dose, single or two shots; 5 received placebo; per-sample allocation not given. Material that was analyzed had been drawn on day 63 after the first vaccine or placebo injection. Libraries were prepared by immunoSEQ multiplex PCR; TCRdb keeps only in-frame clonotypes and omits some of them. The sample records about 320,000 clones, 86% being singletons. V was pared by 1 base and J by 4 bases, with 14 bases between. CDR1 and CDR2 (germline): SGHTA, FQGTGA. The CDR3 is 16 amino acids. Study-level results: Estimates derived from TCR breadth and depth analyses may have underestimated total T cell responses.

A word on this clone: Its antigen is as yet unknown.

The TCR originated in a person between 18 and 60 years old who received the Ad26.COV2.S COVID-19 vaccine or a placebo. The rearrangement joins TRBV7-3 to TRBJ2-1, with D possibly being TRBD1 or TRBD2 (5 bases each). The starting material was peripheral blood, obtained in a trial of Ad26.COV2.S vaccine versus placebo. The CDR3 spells CASSLIGASSYNEQFF. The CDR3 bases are TGTGCCAGCAGCTTAATTGGGGCTAGCTCATACAATGAGCAGTTCTTC.